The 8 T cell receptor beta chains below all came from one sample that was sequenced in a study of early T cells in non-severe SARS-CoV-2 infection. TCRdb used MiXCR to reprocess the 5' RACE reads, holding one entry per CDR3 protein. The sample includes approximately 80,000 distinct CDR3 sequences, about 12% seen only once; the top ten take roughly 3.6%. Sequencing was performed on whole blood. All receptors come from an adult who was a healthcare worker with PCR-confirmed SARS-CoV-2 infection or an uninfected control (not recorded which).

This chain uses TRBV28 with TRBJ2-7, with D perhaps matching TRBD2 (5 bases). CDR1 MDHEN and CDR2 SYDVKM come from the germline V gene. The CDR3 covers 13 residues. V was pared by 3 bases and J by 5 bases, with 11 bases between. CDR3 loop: CASSFLARNEQYF. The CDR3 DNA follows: TGTGCCAGCAGTTTTTTAGCGAGGAACGAGCAGTACTTC.

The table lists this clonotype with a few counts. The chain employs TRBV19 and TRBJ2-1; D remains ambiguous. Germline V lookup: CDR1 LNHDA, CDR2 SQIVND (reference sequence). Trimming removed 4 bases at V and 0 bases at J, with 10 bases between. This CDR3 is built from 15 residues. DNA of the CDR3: TGTGCCAGTAGTACCGACCGGAGCTCCTACAATGAGCAGTTCTTC. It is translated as CASSTDRSSYNEQFF.

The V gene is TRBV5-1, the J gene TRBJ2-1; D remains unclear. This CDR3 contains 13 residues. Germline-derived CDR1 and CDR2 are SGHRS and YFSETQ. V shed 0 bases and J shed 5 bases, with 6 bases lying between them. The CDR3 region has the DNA TGCGCCAGCAGCTTGGAGGCCAACAATGAGCAGTTCTTC. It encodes CASSLEANNEQFF.

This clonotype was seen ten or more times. CDR3 sequence reads: CASRGVGQPQHF. In DNA form, the CDR3 reads TGTGCCAGCAGGGGGGTAGGTCAGCCCCAGCATTTT. The genes are TRBV6-1 and TRBJ1-5, with D possibly TRBD1 on 5 matching bases. Trimming pared 6 bases from V and 6 bases from J, leaving 9 bases between. CDR1 and CDR2 (germline): MNHNS, SASEGT. The CDR3 covers 12 residues.

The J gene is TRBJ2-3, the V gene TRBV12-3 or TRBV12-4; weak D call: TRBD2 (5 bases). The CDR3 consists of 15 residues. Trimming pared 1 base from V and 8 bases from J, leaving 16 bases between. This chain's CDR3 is CASSLDGLMRATQYF. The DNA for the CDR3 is TGTGCCAGCAGTTTAGACGGACTTATGAGAGCTACGCAGTATTTT.

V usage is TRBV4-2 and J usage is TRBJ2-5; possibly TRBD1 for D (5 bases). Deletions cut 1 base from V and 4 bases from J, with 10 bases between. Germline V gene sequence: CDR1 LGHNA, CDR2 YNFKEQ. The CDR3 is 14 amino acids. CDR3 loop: CASSQGQQAETQYF. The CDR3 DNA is TGTGCCAGCAGCCAAGGACAGCAAGCAGAGACCCAGTACTTC.

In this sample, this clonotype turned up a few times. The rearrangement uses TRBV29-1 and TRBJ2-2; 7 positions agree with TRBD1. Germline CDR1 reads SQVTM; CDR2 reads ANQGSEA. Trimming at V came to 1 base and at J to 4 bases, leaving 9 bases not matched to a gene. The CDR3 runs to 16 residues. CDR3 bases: TGCAGCGTTGAAGCTATACCGACAGGGCCCACCGGGGAGCTGTTTTTT. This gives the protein CSVEAIPTGPTGELFF.

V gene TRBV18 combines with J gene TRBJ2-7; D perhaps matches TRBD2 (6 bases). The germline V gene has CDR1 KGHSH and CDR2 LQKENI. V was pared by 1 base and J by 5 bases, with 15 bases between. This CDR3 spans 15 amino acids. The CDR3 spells CASSPLAVGPDEQYF. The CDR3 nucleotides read TGTGCCAGCTCACCACTAGCGGTAGGGCCTGACGAGCAGTACTTC.